This T cell receptor (beta chain) was observed in a study of technical replicates of blood from a few donors. TCRdb keeps only in-frame clones here, not all; method: immunoSEQ multiplex PCR. The sample carries around 97,000 clones, roughly 95% recorded once. This CDR3 spans 14 amino acids. The germline V gene encodes CDR1 ENHRY and CDR2 SYGVKD. The V gene end was trimmed by 6 bases and the J gene end by 10 bases; junction bases not matched to a gene: 7. The V gene is TRBV10-3, the J gene TRBJ2-3; 13 bases are a match to TRBD2. Sequencing used T cells isolated from PBMCs. The TCR originated in a human donor in good health. The CDR3 coding sequence is TGTGCCATCAGGACCGGGACTAGCGGGGCTGCGCAGTATTTT. Translating gives CAIRTGTSGAAQYF.